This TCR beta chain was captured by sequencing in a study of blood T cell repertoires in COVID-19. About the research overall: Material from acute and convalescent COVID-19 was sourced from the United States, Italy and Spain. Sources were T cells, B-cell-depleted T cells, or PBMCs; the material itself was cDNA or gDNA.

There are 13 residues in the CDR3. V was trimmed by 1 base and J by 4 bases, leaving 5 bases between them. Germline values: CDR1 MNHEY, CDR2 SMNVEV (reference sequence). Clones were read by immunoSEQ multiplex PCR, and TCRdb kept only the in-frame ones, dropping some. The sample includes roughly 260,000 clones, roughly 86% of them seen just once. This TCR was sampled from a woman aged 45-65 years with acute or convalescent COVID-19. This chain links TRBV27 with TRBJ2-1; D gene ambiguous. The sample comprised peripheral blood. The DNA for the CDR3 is TGTGCCAGCAGTTTATTTCATTACAATGAGCAGTTCTTC. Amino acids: CASSLFHYNEQFF.